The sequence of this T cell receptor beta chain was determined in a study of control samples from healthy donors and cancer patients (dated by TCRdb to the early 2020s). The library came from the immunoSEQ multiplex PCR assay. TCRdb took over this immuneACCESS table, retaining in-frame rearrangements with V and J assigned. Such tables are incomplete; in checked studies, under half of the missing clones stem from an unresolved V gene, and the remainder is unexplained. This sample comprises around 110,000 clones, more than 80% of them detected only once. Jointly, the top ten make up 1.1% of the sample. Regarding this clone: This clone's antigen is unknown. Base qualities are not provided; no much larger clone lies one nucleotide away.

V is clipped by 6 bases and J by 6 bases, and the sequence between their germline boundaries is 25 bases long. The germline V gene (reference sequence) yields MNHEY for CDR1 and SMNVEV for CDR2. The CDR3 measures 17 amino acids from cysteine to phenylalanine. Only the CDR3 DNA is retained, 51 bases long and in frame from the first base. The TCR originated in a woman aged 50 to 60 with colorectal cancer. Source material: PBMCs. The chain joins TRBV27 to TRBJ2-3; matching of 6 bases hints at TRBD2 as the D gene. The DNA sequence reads TGTGCCAGCAGACTACAGCGTAGGAGGGCCGGTTCGGATACGCAGTATTTT. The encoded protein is CASRLQRRRAGSDTQYF.